These T cell receptor beta chains were read from a single sample in a study of beta chain features in type 1 diabetes. Produced via immunoSEQ multiplex PCR; TCRdb's table is partial and in-frame only. The sample carries under 900,000 clones, roughly a sixth recorded once. The sample taken for sequencing was naive CD4+ T cells from blood. Source of these receptors: a woman under 30 in good health. The CDR3 runs from the conserved cysteine through the conserved F or W. A D gene is named only where the DNA matches it firmly. Clone size is shown for a subset of rows, as once, few, many or a class of expanded clone.

V	J	size	D	DNA	CDR3
TRBV5-8	TRBJ2-5	NA	NA	TGTGCCAACCGCTGGAGGGCCCCTGGCGAGACCCAGTACTTC	CANRWRAPGETQYF
TRBV7-3	TRBJ2-2	NA	NA	TGTGCCAGCAGGTCAGGGACAGCGGGTACCGGGGAGCTGTTTTTT	CASRSGTAGTGELFF
TRBV27	TRBJ2-1	few	TRBD2	TGTGCCAGCTCTAAGGGACTAGCGGCAGGGCATGAGCAGTTCTTC	CASSKGLAAGHEQFF
TRBV7-2	TRBJ1-2	NA	TRBD1	TGTGCCAGCAGCTTAATGGCGCGGGGGACAGGGAGCGGCTATGGCTACACCTTC	CASSLMARGTGSGYGYTF
TRBV5-1	TRBJ1-1	NA	NA	TGCGCCAGCAGCTTGGGTCCCCAGGCTCGGATGAACACTGAAGCTTTCTTT	CASSLGPQARMNTEAFF
TRBV9	TRBJ2-3	few	TRBD2	TGTGCCAGCAGCGTAGCGGGAGGTCGCACAGATACGCAGTATTTT	CASSVAGGRTDTQYF
TRBV10-3	TRBJ2-1	few	TRBD2	TGTGCCACCATCGGGACTAGCGGGAAAAATGAGCAGTTCTTC	CATIGTSGKNEQFF
TRBV7-3	TRBJ2-7	NA	NA	TGTGCCAGCAGCTTAAGGGGGCTGGACGAGCAGTACTTC	CASSLRGLDEQYF
TRBV4-3	TRBJ1-2	NA	TRBD1	TGCGCCAGCAGCCAAGATTTGGGACAGGGCTATGGCTACACCTTC	CASSQDLGQGYGYTF
TRBV28	TRBJ2-5	NA	NA	TGTGCCAGCAGTACAGCGTACCAAGAGACCCAGTACTTC	CASSTAYQETQYF
TRBV7-9	TRBJ1-3	few	NA	TGTGCCAGCAGCCCACAGTGGAACACCATATATTTT	CASSPQWNTIYF
TRBV7-2	TRBJ1-3	once	NA	TGTGCCAGCAGCCTCACAGGAAACACCATATATTTT	CASSLTGNTIYF
TRBV5-1	TRBJ1-4	NA	TRBD1	TGCGCCAGCAGCTTGCCCGTGGGACAGGGGAGCGAAAAACTGTTTTTT	CASSLPVGQGSEKLFF
TRBV10-3	TRBJ1-1	NA	TRBD1	TGTGCCACCCAGGGGGCCGGCACTGAAGCTTTCTTT	CATQGAGTEAFF
TRBV5-1	TRBJ2-3	few	NA	TGCGCCAGCAGCTTGCAATTAGGACGGGGCACAGATACGCAGTATTTT	CASSLQLGRGTDTQYF
TRBV10-3	TRBJ2-7	few	TRBD2	TGTGCCATCTCAACTAGCGGGGGGCCCTACGAGCAGTACTTC	CAISTSGGPYEQYF
TRBV7-2	TRBJ2-1	NA	TRBD2	TGTGCCAGCAGCTTCGGACTAGCGGGGGGCTATGAGCAGTTCTTC	CASSFGLAGGYEQFF
TRBV5-1	TRBJ2-5	few	TRBD1	TGCGCCAGCAGCCCGACAGGGTCCCAAGAGACCCAGTACTTC	CASSPTGSQETQYF
TRBV6-5	TRBJ2-6	few	NA	TGTGCCAGCAGTTGGGCTCTATCTGGGGCCAACGTCCTGACTTTC	CASSWALSGANVLTF
TRBV7-9	TRBJ1-4	few	TRBD1	TGTGCCAGCAGCCCGGGACAGGGCCCCGAAAAACTGTTTTTT	CASSPGQGPEKLFF
TRBV2	TRBJ2-7	NA	NA	TGTGCCAGCAGTGAAGAGACCATAGGGGAGCAGTACTTC	CASSEETIGEQYF
TRBV5-4	TRBJ2-1	NA	TRBD2	TGTATAGTGGGACTAGTATCCAGCTACAATGAGCAGTTCTTC	CIVGLVSSYNEQFF
TRBV19	TRBJ2-1	NA	NA	TGTGCCAGTAGTATTGTGGGAGAAGTTCGGCGGGGGCAGTTCTTC	CASSIVGEVRRGQFF
TRBV5-6	TRBJ2-3	few	NA	TGTGCCAGCAAACGGGATACAGATACGCAGTATTTT	CASKRDTDTQYF
TRBV7-3	TRBJ2-2	NA	NA	TGTGCCAGCAGACCCAAAAACACCGGGGAGCTGTTTTTT	CASRPKNTGELFF
TRBV7-2	TRBJ2-5	NA	NA	TGTGCCAGCAGCTTAGCGTTGACAGGCCAAGAGACCCAGTACTTC	CASSLALTGQETQYF
TRBV10-3	TRBJ2-1	few	TRBD2	TGTGCCATCTCCGAAGCGGGAGGGTCTGCGTCCGGTGAGCAGTTCTTC	CAISEAGGSASGEQFF
TRBV7-2	TRBJ2-1	NA	TRBD2	TGTGCCAGCAGCTTTAGCGGGAGGGAGCAGTTCTTC	CASSFSGREQFF
TRBV13	TRBJ2-7	NA	NA	TGTGCCAGCAGCTGGACGCGGACCTACGAGCAGTACTTC	CASSWTRTYEQYF
TRBV10-3	TRBJ2-1	many	TRBD2	TGTGCCGCGACTAGCGGGGGTTCGGATGAGCAGTTCTTC	CAATSGGSDEQFF
TRBV5-1	TRBJ2-5	few	NA	TGCGCCAGCAGCTTGGAATTTCAAGAGACCCAGTACTTC	CASSLEFQETQYF
TRBV5-4	TRBJ2-1	few	NA	TGTGCCAGCAGCCAGGCCGGACGGATCGGGAATGAGCAGTTCTTC	CASSQAGRIGNEQFF
TRBV28	TRBJ2-7	few	NA	TGTGCCAGCAGTCCCCCATCGGGGTCCTACGAGCAGTACTTC	CASSPPSGSYEQYF
TRBV7-2	TRBJ2-7	NA	TRBD2	TGTGCCAGCAGCATGGGACTAGCGGGAGCCTACGAGCAGTACTTC	CASSMGLAGAYEQYF
TRBV6-1	TRBJ1-1	NA	NA	TGTGCCAGCAGTGAACTAGCTACTATGAACACTGAAGCTTTCTTT	CASSELATMNTEAFF
TRBV19	TRBJ2-7	few	NA	TGTGCCAGTAGTATAGACTCCGGGACACCGAACTACTACGAGCAGTACTTC	CASSIDSGTPNYYEQYF
TRBV6-6	TRBJ1-4	NA	TRBD1	TGTGCCAGCAGGGACAGGGGAGCTAATGAAAAACTGTTTTTT	CASRDRGANEKLFF
TRBV4-2	TRBJ2-6	NA	NA	TGTGCCAGCAGCCAAGTGACTGGGGCCAACGTCCTGACTTTC	CASSQVTGANVLTF
TRBV7-8	TRBJ2-5	few	NA	TGTGCCAGCAGCAACCACGGGACGTTGTACCAAGAGACCCAGTACTTC	CASSNHGTLYQETQYF
TRBV28	TRBJ2-5	few	NA	TGTGCCAGCAGCCGACCGGGACACCAAGAGACCCAGTACTTC	CASSRPGHQETQYF
TRBV4-1	TRBJ2-1	few	TRBD2	TGCGCCAGCAGTTCCGGACTAGCGGGAGGGCATAGGAATGAGCAGTTCTTC	CASSSGLAGGHRNEQFF
TRBV5-1	TRBJ2-1	NA	NA	TGCGCCAGCAGCTTGGGGCCGTCAGGGCAGGGCCATGAGCAGTTCTTC	CASSLGPSGQGHEQFF
TRBV5-1	TRBJ2-5	NA	NA	TGCGCCAGCAGCTTGGGCCAGGAAACAGAGACCCAGTACTTC	CASSLGQETETQYF
TRBV18	TRBJ2-5	NA	NA	TGTGCCAGCTCACTTGGGACGTACCAAGAGACCCAGTACTTC	CASSLGTYQETQYF
TRBV7-9	TRBJ2-5	NA	TRBD2	TGTGCCAGCAGCTTAGGGGCGGGAGTTGATGGGGAGACCCAGTACTTC	CASSLGAGVDGETQYF
TRBV15	TRBJ2-2	few	NA	TGTGCCACCAATTCACCAGGGGAGACCGGGGAGCTGTTTTTT	CATNSPGETGELFF
TRBV19	TRBJ1-2	once	NA	TGTGCCAGTAGTTTTGGGGTTCTCAACTATGGCTACACCTTC	CASSFGVLNYGYTF
TRBV27	TRBJ2-6	many	NA	TGTGCCAGCAGTCTCTCTGGGGCCAACGTCCTGACTTTC	CASSLSGANVLTF
TRBV11-2	TRBJ1-5	NA	TRBD1	TGTGCCAGCAGCTTAGGGACAGGTGCATATCAGCCCCAGCATTTT	CASSLGTGAYQPQHF
TRBV7-9	TRBJ2-3	NA	NA	TGTGCCAGCAGCTTAGGAGGCTGGCCGTTTGCATCGCAGTATTTT	CASSLGGWPFASQYF
TRBV9	TRBJ1-5	few	NA	TGTGCCAGCAGCGTAGCGACAGATCAGCCCCAGCATTTT	CASSVATDQPQHF
TRBV5-4	TRBJ2-3	NA	NA	TGTGCCAGCAGCTTGGCGGGGGATTCCACAGATACGCAGTATTTT	CASSLAGDSTDTQYF
TRBV5-4	TRBJ2-2	few	NA	TGTGCCAGCAGCTTTGCGGAGTCCACCGGGGAGCTGTTTTTT	CASSFAESTGELFF